This T cell receptor beta chain was found in a study of blood T cell repertoires in COVID-19. Overall study context: COVID-19 samples collected from the United States, Italy and Spain covered acute and convalescent phases.

As processed by the authors: By means of reference gene primer amplification, nucleated cell counts were estimated. Repertoires were generated with immunoSEQ multiplex PCR, while TCRdb's copy carries only in-frame clones and drops some. V, J and clone size were drawn from that table, and D and trimming were deduced from the DNA. This sample has around 120,000 clones, with roughly 90% found just once. This CDR3 is 14 amino acids long. CDR1 is SGDLS, CDR2 YYNGEE, per germline. V dropped 0 bases and J dropped 4 bases, with 7 bases sitting between them. Enrollment of patients from Seattle took place during active infection, with longitudinal follow-up.

The TCR comes from a woman aged 55 to 70 with COVID-19, enrolled during active disease. This chain uses TRBV9 with TRBJ2-2; D not resolved. Sequenced: peripheral blood. The DNA of the CDR3 is TGTGCCAGCAGCGTAGATCCGGGCACCGGGGAGCTGTTTTTT. Its translation is CASSVDPGTGELFF.